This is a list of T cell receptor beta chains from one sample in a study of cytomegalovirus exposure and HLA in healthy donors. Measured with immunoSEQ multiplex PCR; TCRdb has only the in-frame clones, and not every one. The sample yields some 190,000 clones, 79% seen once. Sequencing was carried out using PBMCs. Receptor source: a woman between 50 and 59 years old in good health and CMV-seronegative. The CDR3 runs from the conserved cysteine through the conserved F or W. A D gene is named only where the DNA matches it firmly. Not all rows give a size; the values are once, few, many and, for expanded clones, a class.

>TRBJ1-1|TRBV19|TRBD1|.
TGTGCCAGTAGTATAGTGGGGGGACAGCTGAACACTGAAGCTTTCTTT
CASSIVGGQLNTEAFF
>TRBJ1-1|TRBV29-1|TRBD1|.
TGCAGCGTTGAGGGGAAGACAGGGCGGACTGAAGCTTTCTTT
CSVEGKTGRTEAFF
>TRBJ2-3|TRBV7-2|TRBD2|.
TGTGCCAGCAGCTTAGTGGGGACTAGCGGGAGTCAGAGAGATACGCAGTATTTT
CASSLVGTSGSQRDTQYF
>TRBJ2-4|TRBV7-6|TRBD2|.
TGTGCCAGCAGCCCCGGGGGGGGTAGCGGGAACAAAAACATTCAGTACTTC
CASSPGGGSGNKNIQYF
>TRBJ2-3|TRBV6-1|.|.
TGTGCCAGCAGTGAATTGGCAGGCCGGGGAGCGCAGTATTTT
CASSELAGRGAQYF
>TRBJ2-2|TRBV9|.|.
TGTGCCAGCAGCGGACGACAGAACACCGGGGAGCTGTTTTTT
CASSGRQNTGELFF
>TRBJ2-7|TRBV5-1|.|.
TGCGCCAGCAGAATGGGGGGACAGAATTCTCGCGAGCAGTACTTC
CASRMGGQNSREQYF
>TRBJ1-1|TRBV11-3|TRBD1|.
TGTGCCAGCAGCAGACGACAGGGGACTGAAGCTTTCTTT
CASSRRQGTEAFF
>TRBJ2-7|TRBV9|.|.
TGTGCCAGCAGCGGTAGGGGCTACGAGCAGTACTTC
CASSGRGYEQYF
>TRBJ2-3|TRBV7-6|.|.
TGTGCCAGCAGCTTGAACAGCCTAACTAGCACAGATACGCAGTATTTT
CASSLNSLTSTDTQYF
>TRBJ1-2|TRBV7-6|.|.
TGTGCCAGCAGCCCCCTGGGACACCGGACGAACTATGGCTACACCTTC
CASSPLGHRTNYGYTF
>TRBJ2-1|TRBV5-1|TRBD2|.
TGCGCCAGCAGCTGGGCGCTAGCGGGAGGGCCTCATGAGCAGTTCTTC
CASSWALAGGPHEQFF
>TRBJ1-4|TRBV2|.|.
TGTGCCAGCAGGAGGACAGCGCTCAGTGTGGAAGATGAAAAACTGTTTTTT
CASRRTALSVEDEKLFF
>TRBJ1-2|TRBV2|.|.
TGTGCCAGCAGTCCCAGGACAGCTAACTATGGCTACACCTTC
CASSPRTANYGYTF
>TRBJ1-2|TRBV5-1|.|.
TGCGCCAGCAGCCTAAACAGGGCTAACTATGGCTACACCTTC
CASSLNRANYGYTF
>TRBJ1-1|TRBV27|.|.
TGTGCCAGCAGGTTCTCGCGGCTGAACACTGAAGCTTTCTTT
CASRFSRLNTEAFF
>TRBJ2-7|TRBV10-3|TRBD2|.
TGTGCCATCAAGTGGGAGGGTGGGAACGAGCAGTACTTC
CAIKWEGGNEQYF
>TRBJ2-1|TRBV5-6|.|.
TGTGCCAGCACCGATGGTAGGGGGACCTACCCTCGGAATGAGCAGTTCTTC
CASTDGRGTYPRNEQFF
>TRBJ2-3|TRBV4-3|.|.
TGCGCCAGCAGCCAAGCCCGTCACACTACGCAGTATTTT
CASSQARHTTQYF
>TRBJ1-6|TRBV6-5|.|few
TGTGCCAGCAGTTACTCACGGAATTCACCCCTCCACTTT
CASSYSRNSPLHF
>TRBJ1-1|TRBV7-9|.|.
TGTGCCAGCAGCTTCGGCCCACAACAGAGAAGGACTGAAGCTTTCTTT
CASSFGPQQRRTEAFF
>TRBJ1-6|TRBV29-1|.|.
TGCAGCGTTGGAAAGGGGGTCAATTCACCCCTCCACTTT
CSVGKGVNSPLHF
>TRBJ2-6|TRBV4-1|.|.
TGCGCCAGCAGCCAAAGTTTGCCGGGACACGGGCCAGTCAACGTCCTGACTTTC
CASSQSLPGHGPVNVLTF
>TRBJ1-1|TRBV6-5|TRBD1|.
TGTGCCAGCAGCGGAACGAGGGGGCGCACTGAAGCTTTCTTT
CASSGTRGRTEAFF
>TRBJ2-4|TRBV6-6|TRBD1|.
TGTGCCAGCAGCCCGGGACAGGTCGTCTCCAACATTCAGTACTTC
CASSPGQVVSNIQYF
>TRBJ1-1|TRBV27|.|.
TGTGCCAGCTGTGCGGTCAGGGGATTCTCTGAAGCTTTCTTT
CASCAVRGFSEAFF
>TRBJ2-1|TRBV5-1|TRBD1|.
TGCGCCAGTGGACAGGGGAGGAATGAGCAGTTCTTC
CASGQGRNEQFF
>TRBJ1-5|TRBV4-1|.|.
TGCGCCAGCAGCCAAGTCCCCGGGACTCAGAGAGAGGAAGCAAGGGCGGGGGAGCCCCAGCATTTT
CASSQVPGTQREEARAGEPQHF
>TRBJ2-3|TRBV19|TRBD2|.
TGTGCCAGTAGTATTTCAGCGGGAGGGGCAGATACGCAGTATTTT
CASSISAGGADTQYF
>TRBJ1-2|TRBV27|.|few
TGTGCCAGCAGTCCCTCGGGGTATGGCTACACCTTC
CASSPSGYGYTF
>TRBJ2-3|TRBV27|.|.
TGTGCCAGCAGCCGCTTTGGGGCAGGCACAGATACGCAGTATTTT
CASSRFGAGTDTQYF
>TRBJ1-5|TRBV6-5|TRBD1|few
TGTGCCAGCAGTTACTCTGGGACAGGGAATCAGCCCCAGCATTTT
CASSYSGTGNQPQHF
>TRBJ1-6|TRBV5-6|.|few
TGTGCCAGCAGCTTGGAGAAAGGGAGTTTCAATTCACCCCTCCACTTT
CASSLEKGSFNSPLHF
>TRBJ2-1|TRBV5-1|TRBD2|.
TGCGCCAGCAGCTTAGAAGCGGGGGGATACAATGAGCAGTTCTTC
CASSLEAGGYNEQFF
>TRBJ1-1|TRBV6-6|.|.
TGTGCCAGCATTCTAAGGGGGACTGAAGCTTTCTTT
CASILRGTEAFF
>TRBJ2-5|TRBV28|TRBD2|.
TGTGCCAGCAGTTTAGGATACCTAGCGGGAATCAAAGAGACCCAGTACTTC
CASSLGYLAGIKETQYF
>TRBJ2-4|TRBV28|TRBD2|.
TGTGCCAGCAGACCACGATTTGGGACTAGCGGAGCCAAGAAAAACATTCAGTACTTC
CASRPRFGTSGAKKNIQYF
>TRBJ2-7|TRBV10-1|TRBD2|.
TGCGCCAGCAGTGATCAGACTAGCGGGGGTTCAACCTACGAGCAGTACTTC
CASSDQTSGGSTYEQYF
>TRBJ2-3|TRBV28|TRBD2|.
TGTGCCAGCAGTTCTACTGGGGTGACTAGCGGGAGGGCCCAGGGATCCACAGATACGCAGTATTTT
CASSSTGVTSGRAQGSTDTQYF
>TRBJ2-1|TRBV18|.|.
TGTGCCAGCTCACCAGGACTCCTCTCCTACAATGAGCAGTTCTTC
CASSPGLLSYNEQFF
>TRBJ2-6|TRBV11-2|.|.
TGTGCCACCTCTACAGGGTCCGGGGCCAACGTCCTGACTTTC
CATSTGSGANVLTF
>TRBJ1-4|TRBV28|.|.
TGTGCCAGCAGTTTATTGGTGGGGCCTGCAACTAATGAAAAACTGTTTTTT
CASSLLVGPATNEKLFF
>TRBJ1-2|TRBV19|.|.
TGTGCCAGTAGTATCCGACATGGGGGGGGGAACTATGGCTACACCTTC
CASSIRHGGGNYGYTF
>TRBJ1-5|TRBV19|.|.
TGTGCCAGTAGTACGACGGGACATTATAGCAATCAGCCCCAGCATTTT
CASSTTGHYSNQPQHF
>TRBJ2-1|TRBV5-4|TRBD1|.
TGTGCCAGCAGCTTGTGGGACAGGGGAATCAATGAGCAGTTCTTC
CASSLWDRGINEQFF
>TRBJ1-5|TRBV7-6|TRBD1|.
TGTGCCAGCAGGAGGACAGGAGGTCAGCCCCAGCATTTT
CASRRTGGQPQHF
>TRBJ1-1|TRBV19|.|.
TGTGCCAGTAGCGCAACACGGAACACTGAAGCTTTCTTT
CASSATRNTEAFF
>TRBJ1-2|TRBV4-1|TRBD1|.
TGCGCCAGCAGCCAACCCAGGGGGGCGGACTATGGCTACACCTTC
CASSQPRGADYGYTF
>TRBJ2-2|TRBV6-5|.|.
TGTGCCAGCAGTTATATAGTGGCCGGGGAGCTGTTTTTT
CASSYIVAGELFF
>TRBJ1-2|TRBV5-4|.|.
TGTGCCAGCAGCCTCCAGGGGAGGGATGGCTACACCTTC
CASSLQGRDGYTF